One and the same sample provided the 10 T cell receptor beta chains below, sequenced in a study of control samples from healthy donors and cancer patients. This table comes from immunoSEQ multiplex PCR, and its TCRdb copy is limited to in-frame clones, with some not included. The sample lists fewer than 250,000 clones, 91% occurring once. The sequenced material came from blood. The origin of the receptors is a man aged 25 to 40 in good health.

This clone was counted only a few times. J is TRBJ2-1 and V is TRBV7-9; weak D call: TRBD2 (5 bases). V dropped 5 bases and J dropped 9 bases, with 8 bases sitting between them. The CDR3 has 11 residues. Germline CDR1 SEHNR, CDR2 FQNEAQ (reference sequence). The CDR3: CASSDYTEQFF. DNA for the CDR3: TGTGCCAGCAGCGACTATACTGAGCAGTTCTTC.

The chain's CDR3 is CASSQAGGGNEQFF. Written as DNA, the CDR3 is TGTGCCAGCAGCCAAGCCGGAGGTGGGAATGAGCAGTTCTTC. J is TRBJ2-1 and V is TRBV4-2; perhaps TRBD2 as D (5 bases). The CDR3 length is 14 residues. Germline CDR1 reads LGHNA; CDR2 reads YNFKEQ. V shed 1 base and J shed 7 bases, with 11 bases lying between them.

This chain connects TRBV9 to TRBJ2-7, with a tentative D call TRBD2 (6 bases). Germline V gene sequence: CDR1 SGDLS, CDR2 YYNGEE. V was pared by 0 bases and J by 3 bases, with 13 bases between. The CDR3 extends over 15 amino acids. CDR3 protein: CASSVGARRDYEQYF. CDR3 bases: TGTGCCAGCAGCGTAGGGGCACGGAGGGACTACGAGCAGTACTTC.

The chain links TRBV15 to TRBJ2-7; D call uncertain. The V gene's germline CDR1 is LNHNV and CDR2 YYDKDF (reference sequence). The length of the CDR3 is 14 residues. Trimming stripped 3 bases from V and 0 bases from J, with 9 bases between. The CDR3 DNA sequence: TGTGCCACCAGCAGGACGGTAAGCTCCTACGAGCAGTACTTC. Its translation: CATSRTVSSYEQYF.

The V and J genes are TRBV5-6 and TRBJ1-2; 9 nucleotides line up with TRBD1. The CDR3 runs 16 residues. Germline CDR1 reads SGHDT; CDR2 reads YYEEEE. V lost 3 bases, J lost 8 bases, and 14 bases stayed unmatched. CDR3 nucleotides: TGTGCCAGCAGCTCAGTCGGACAGGGGACGTTCGAGGGCTACACCTTC. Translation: CASSSVGQGTFEGYTF.

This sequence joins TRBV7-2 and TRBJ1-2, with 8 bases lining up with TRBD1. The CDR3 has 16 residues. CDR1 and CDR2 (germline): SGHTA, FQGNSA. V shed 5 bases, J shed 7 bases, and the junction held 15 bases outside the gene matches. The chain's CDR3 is CASSPEPGQGSRGYTF. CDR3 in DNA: TGTGCCAGCAGCCCTGAGCCCGGACAGGGAAGTCGTGGCTACACCTTC.

CDR3 sequence reads: CASSEFAGTDTQYF. The CDR3 DNA sequence: TGTGCCAGCAGTGAATTTGCTGGGACAGATACGCAGTATTTT. The chain couples TRBV25-1 to TRBJ2-3; no firm D call. The CDR3 sequence is 14 residues long. From germline, CDR1 is MGHDK and CDR2 SYGVNS. Trimming removed 1 base at V and 3 bases at J, with 8 bases between.

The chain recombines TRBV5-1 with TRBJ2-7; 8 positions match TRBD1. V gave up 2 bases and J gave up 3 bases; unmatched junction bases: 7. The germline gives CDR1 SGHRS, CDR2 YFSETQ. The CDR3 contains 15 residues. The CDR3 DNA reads TGCGCCAGCAGCTTCGACGGGACAGGATACTACGAGCAGTACTTC. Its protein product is CASSFDGTGYYEQYF.

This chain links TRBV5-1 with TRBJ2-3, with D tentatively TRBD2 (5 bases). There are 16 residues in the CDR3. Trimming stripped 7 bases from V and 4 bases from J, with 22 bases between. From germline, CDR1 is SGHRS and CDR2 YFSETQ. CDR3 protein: CASGPLAPLGADTQYF. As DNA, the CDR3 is TGCGCCAGCGGACCTCTTGCCCCCCTCGGGGCAGATACGCAGTATTTT.

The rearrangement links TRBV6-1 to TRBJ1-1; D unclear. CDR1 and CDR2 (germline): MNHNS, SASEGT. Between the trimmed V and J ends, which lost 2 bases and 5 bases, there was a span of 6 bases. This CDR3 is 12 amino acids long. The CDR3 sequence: CASSEQYTEAFF. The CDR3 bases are TGTGCCAGCAGTGAACAATATACTGAAGCTTTCTTT.